The rows below give T cell receptor beta chains drawn from one sample of a study of a mutant IDH1 vaccine in newly diagnosed glioma. Their recognized antigens are unknown. Sequencing used immunoSEQ multiplex PCR; TCRdb keeps in-frame clones, though not all of them. Among more than 25,000 clones listed, 87% were seen once. Sequenced material: peripheral blood mononuclear cells (PBMCs), taken from a glioma patient whose treatment included an IDH1 peptide vaccine. The receptors stem from a woman aged 40 to 50 with glioma. Some clones in this sample may be carry-over from other donors' samples. Each CDR3 is given with its conserved first and last residue. The order of the fields is V gene, clone size, D gene, J gene, CDR3 DNA, CDR3 protein. A D gene is named only where the DNA matches it firmly. The listing skips clone size in some rows; elsewhere it reads once, few, many or a size class.

>TRBV28|NA|NA|TRBJ2-5
TGTGCCAGCAGTTCACGACAGTACCAAGAGACCCAGTACTTC
CASSSRQYQETQYF
>TRBV4-2|NA|NA|TRBJ1-2
TGTGCCAGCAGCCAAGAACGGAGGAGTAACTATGGCTACACCTTC
CASSQERRSNYGYTF
>TRBV19|NA|NA|TRBJ2-3
TGTGCCAGTAGTATAATGGAAGATACGCAGTATTTT
CASSIMEDTQYF
>TRBV4-1|NA|TRBD1|TRBJ2-5
TGCGCCAGCAGCCAAGAGGGACAGCACCCCCAAGAGACCCAGTACTTC
CASSQEGQHPQETQYF
>TRBV10-3|NA|NA|TRBJ1-5
TGTGCCATCAGTGAAGGAGCCGGGATCGGACAGCCCCAGCATTTT
CAISEGAGIGQPQHF
>TRBV5-4|once|NA|TRBJ2-3
TGTGCCAGCAGCTTGGAAGGGCGCTCCCCGGGGTATACGCAGTATTTT
CASSLEGRSPGYTQYF
>TRBV20-1|NA|NA|TRBJ2-7
TGCAGTGCCGGCCGTGGGGAGCAGTACTTC
CSAGRGEQYF
>TRBV28|NA|NA|TRBJ1-5
TGTGCCAGCAGCTACAGTTATGAACAGCCCCAGCATTTT
CASSYSYEQPQHF
>TRBV9|NA|NA|TRBJ2-1
TGTGCCAGCAGCGCCGTCGGACGGAACAATGAGCAGTTCTTC
CASSAVGRNNEQFF
>TRBV29-1|NA|NA|TRBJ1-2
NA
CSVLVGEGTRTF
>TRBV7-9|NA|TRBD2|TRBJ2-1
TGTGCCAGCAGCTTACCCCCGAGCGGGAGGGACAATGAGCAGTTCTTC
CASSLPPSGRDNEQFF
>TRBV9|NA|NA|TRBJ2-3
TGTGCCAGCAGCGTAGCCTCGACCGGGGATACGCAGTATTTT
CASSVASTGDTQYF
>TRBV6-4|NA|TRBD2|TRBJ2-1
TGTGCCAGCAGTGACACTAGCGGGACCTACAATGAGCAGTTCTTC
CASSDTSGTYNEQFF
>TRBV27|NA|NA|TRBJ2-7
TGTGCCAGCAGACACTACTACGAGCAGTACTTC
CASRHYYEQYF
>TRBV11-2|NA|NA|TRBJ2-2
TGTGCCAGCAGCTTAGAGCGCACCGGGGAGCTGTTTTTT
CASSLERTGELFF
>TRBV11-2|NA|NA|TRBJ2-7
TGTGCCAGCAGCCCCGGTTGGGCAGCCGTTTACGAGCAGTACTTC
CASSPGWAAVYEQYF
>TRBV27|once|TRBD1|TRBJ1-1
TGTGCCAGCAGTATCTCGGGACAGGTGAGAACTGAAGCTTTCTTT
CASSISGQVRTEAFF
>TRBV28|NA|NA|TRBJ1-1
TGTGCCAGCAGTGTCAGGGTCACGAACACTGAAGCTTTCTTT
CASSVRVTNTEAFF
>TRBV5-1|NA|TRBD2|TRBJ2-7
TGCGCCAGCAGCCCGGGACTAGCGGGATACGAGCAGTACTTC
CASSPGLAGYEQYF
>TRBV10-1|NA|NA|TRBJ1-6
TGCGCCAGCAGTGAAGGTTTCAGAATTAGAGTTTATCCAAATTCACCCCTCCACTTT
CASSEGFRIRVYPNSPLHF
>TRBV2|NA|NA|TRBJ1-6
TGTGCCAGCAGTGAACGGACACCCACTAATTCACCCCTCCACTTT
CASSERTPTNSPLHF
>TRBV9|NA|NA|TRBJ1-1
TGTGCCAGCAGCGTAGGAAAAGGAAACACTGAAGCTTTCTTT
CASSVGKGNTEAFF
>TRBV18|NA|NA|TRBJ1-5
TGTGCCAGCTCACCTGGGACCGTGGGTCAGCCCCAGCATTTT
CASSPGTVGQPQHF
>TRBV19|few|NA|TRBJ1-1
TGTGCCAGTAGTATCGGGCAGGTGAACACTGAAGCTTTCTTT
CASSIGQVNTEAFF
>TRBV28|NA|TRBD1|TRBJ1-2
TGTGCCAGCAGTCCGACAGGGTTGAACTATGGCTACACCTTC
CASSPTGLNYGYTF
>TRBV5-1|NA|NA|TRBJ2-3
TGCGCCAGCAGAACGGGAAACCGCCAAAGCACAGATACGCAGTATTTT
CASRTGNRQSTDTQYF
>TRBV19|NA|NA|TRBJ1-5
TGTGCCAGTAGTAAGGGGGGATACAGCAATCAGCCCCAGCATTTT
CASSKGGYSNQPQHF
>TRBV6-5|NA|NA|TRBJ1-1
TGTGCCAGCACAGTTTACGGGCCGAACACTGAAGCTTTCTTT
CASTVYGPNTEAFF
>TRBV28|NA|TRBD1|TRBJ2-3
TGTGCCGGGGCACCGACAGGGGTCAATGAGGATACGCAGTATTTT
CAGAPTGVNEDTQYF